Given below is one TCR beta chain in context. The sample comes from a study of blood T cell repertoires in COVID-19. Study-wide context: T cells, B-cell-depleted T cells, or PBMCs provided the cDNA or gDNA that served as material.

Unmatched junction bases numbered 2, after V lost 7 bases and J lost 6 bases. The CDR3 sequence is 13 residues long. As handled by the study authors: Amplification of reference gene primers provided the estimated nucleated cell counts. Only in-frame clones appear in the TCRdb table, and some are missing; sequencing was by immunoSEQ multiplex PCR. Clone size and V and J calls were adopted from that table, with D and trimming inferred from the DNA. Of under 200,000 clones listed, around 86% are singletons. The source of this sequence is a woman between 35 and 50 years old with acute or convalescent COVID-19. The chain couples TRBV12-3 or TRBV12-4 to TRBJ2-1; 11 bases match TRBD1. The sequenced sample consisted of peripheral blood. The CDR3 region has the DNA TGTGCCAGCACCGGGACAGGGGGCAATGAGCAGTTCTTC. It yields the protein CASTGTGGNEQFF.